This T cell receptor beta chain was recovered during a study of T cells in Graves' hyperthyroidism and ophthalmopathy. Amplification of TCR beta CDR3 regions used RNA as the template. A first-round RT-PCR of the TCR CDR3 used the HTBI primer set. TCRdb independently ran MiXCR on the multiplex PCR reads; one entry per CDR3 protein. The sample shows fewer than 250,000 distinct CDR3 sequences, roughly a sixth of them seen only once. This clonotype came up many times. The antigen remains undetermined. Study-level results: Progression to ophthalmopathy was predicted a median of roughly 6.5 months early. Most expanded thyroid clonotypes above 0.001 also appeared in blood.

Germline CDR1 and CDR2: MDHEN and SYDVKM. With 2 bases removed from V and 3 bases from J, the gap between germline ends came to 8 bases. The CDR3 is 13 residues long. The chain carries TRBV28 and TRBJ2-7; D ambiguous. The sequence came from a man between 45 and 60 years old with Graves' hyperthyroidism. The sample taken for sequencing was blood. The CDR3 here is CASSLVLGYEQYF. The CDR3 DNA is TGTGCCAGCAGTTTAGTTTTGGGCTACGAGCAGTACTTC.